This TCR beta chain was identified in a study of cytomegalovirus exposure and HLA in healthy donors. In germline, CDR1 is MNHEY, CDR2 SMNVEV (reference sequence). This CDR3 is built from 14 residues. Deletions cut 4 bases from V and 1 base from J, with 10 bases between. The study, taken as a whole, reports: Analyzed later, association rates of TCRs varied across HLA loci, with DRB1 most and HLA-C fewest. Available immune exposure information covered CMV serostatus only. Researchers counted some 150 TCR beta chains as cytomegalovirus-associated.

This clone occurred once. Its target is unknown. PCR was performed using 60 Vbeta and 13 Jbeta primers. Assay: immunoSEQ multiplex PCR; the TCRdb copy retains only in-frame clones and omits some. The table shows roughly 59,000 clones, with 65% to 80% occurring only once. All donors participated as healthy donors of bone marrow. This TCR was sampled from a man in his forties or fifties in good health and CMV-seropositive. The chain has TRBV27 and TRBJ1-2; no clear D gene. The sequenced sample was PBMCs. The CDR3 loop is CASSSTGFNYGYTF. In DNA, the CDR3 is TGTGCCAGCAGTTCTACGGGTTTTAACTATGGCTACACCTTC.